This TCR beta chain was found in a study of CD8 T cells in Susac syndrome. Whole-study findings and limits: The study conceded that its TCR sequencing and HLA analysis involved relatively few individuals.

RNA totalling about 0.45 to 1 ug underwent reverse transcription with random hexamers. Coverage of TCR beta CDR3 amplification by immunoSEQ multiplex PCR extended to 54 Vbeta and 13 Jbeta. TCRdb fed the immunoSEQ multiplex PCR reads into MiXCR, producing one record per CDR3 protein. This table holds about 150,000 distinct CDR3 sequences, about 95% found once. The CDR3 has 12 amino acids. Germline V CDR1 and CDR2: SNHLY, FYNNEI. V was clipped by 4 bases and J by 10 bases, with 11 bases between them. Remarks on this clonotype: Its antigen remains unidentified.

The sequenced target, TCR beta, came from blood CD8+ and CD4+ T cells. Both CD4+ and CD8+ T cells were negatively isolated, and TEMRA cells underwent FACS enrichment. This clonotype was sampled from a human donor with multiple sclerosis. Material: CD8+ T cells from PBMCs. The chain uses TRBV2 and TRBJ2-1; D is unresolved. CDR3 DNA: TGTGCCAGCAGTGGGCGGTTTGAAGAGCAGTTCTTC. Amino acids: CASSGRFEEQFF.